Each of the 9 T cell receptor beta chains below was sequenced from the same sample in a study of blood T cell repertoires in COVID-19. Sequencing used immunoSEQ multiplex PCR; TCRdb keeps in-frame clones, though not all of them. The profile shows roughly 300,000 clones, over 75% of them singletons. The sample taken for sequencing was peripheral blood. The receptors were gathered from a human donor in a cohort sampled during active COVID-19.

This chain joins TRBV28 and TRBJ2-2, with 7 bases matching TRBD2. The trim removed 4 bases at V and 6 bases at J, leaving 20 bases unmatched. The CDR3 totals 19 residues. CDR1 and CDR2 (germline): MDHEN, SYDVKM. CDR3: CASSSPTNTGGNVPGELFF. The CDR3 region has the DNA TGTGCCAGCAGTTCTCCCACCAATACGGGGGGAAACGTCCCCGGGGAGCTGTTTTTT.

The chain recombines TRBV15 with TRBJ1-3; TRBD1 is a possible D gene (6 bases). The germline V and J ends were trimmed by 5 bases and 1 base, with 15 bases remaining between them. The CDR3 sequence is 16 residues long. CDR1 is LNHNV, CDR2 YYDKDF, per germline (reference sequence). The CDR3 DNA sequence: TGTGCCACCAGCCAGGACAGCCCGAGGTCTGGAAACACCATATATTTT. Its translation is CATSQDSPRSGNTIYF.

The CDR3 DNA reads as TGTGCCAGCACCTCAACTAGCGGCCTTTTCTACGAGCAGTACTTC. It is translated as CASTSTSGLFYEQYF. The chain uses TRBV7-2 and TRBJ2-7, with 8 bases that match TRBD2. The germline CDR1 and CDR2 sequences are SGHTA and FQGNSA. There are 15 residues in the CDR3. Losses at the gene ends were 7 bases for V and 3 bases for J; bases not matched to a gene: 11.

For the CDR3, the DNA is TGTGCCAGCAGTTTAGCCATTTATCAGCCCCAGCATTTT. It is translated as CASSLAIYQPQHF. The genes are TRBV12-3 or TRBV12-4 and TRBJ1-5; D call uncertain. This CDR3 is 13 amino acids long. V lost 0 bases, J lost 5 bases, and 5 bases lay in between.

The chain is built from TRBV18 and TRBJ2-2; 7 bases are shared with TRBD1. This CDR3 spans 15 amino acids. From germline, CDR1 is KGHSH and CDR2 LQKENI. V was pared by 5 bases and J by 3 bases, with 6 bases of the junction left unmatched. The DNA for the CDR3 is TGTGCCAGCTCAATAACAGGGGTCGACACCGGGGAGCTGTTTTTT. Protein: CASSITGVDTGELFF. The full variable domain, completed using reference TRBV18 and TRBJ2-2, is NAGVMQNPRHLVRRRGQEARLRCSPMKGHSHVYWYRQLPEEGLKFMVYLQKENIIDESGMPKERFSAEFPKEGPSILRIQQVVRGDSAAYFCASSITGVDTGELFFGEGSRLTVL.

J is TRBJ2-2 and V is TRBV7-9; 7 nucleotides match TRBD1. Germline values: CDR1 SEHNR, CDR2 FQNEAQ (reference sequence). This CDR3 spans 13 amino acids. The J segment lost 5 bases and the V segment lost 5 bases, leaving 2 bases of the junction unmatched. The CDR3 spells CASSRQGTGELFF. The DNA of the CDR3 is TGTGCCAGCAGCAGACAGGGAACCGGGGAGCTGTTTTTT. The entire variable domain, with the rest obtained from reference TRBV7-9 and TRBJ2-2, is as follows: DTGVSQNPRHKITKRGQNVTFRCDPISEHNRLYWYRQTLGQGPEFLTYFQNEAQLEKSRLLSDRFSAERPKGSFSTLEIQRTEQGDSAMYLCASSRQGTGELFFGEGSRLTVL.

The rearrangement joins TRBV7-6 to TRBJ2-2; 7 positions agree with TRBD2. The CDR3 runs 18 residues. Looked up from germline, CDR1 is SGHVS and CDR2 is FNYEAQ. Losses at the gene ends were 4 bases for V and 2 bases for J; bases not matched to a gene: 13. The CDR3 DNA reads as TGTGCCAGCAGCTCAACCGGCGGGGGAGGGGCAAACACCGGGGAGCTGTTTTTT. Protein product: CASSSTGGGGANTGELFF.

The V call is TRBV2, the J call TRBJ2-7; D is perhaps TRBD1 (6 bases). Germline CDR1 SNHLY, CDR2 FYNNEI. The length of the CDR3 is 14 residues. V lost 7 bases, J lost 1 base, and 14 bases lay in between. CDR3 sequence (DNA): TGTGCCAGCATGGGTGCCAGGGGTTCCTACGAGCAGTACTTC. It translates to CASMGARGSYEQYF.

This rearrangement joins TRBV29-1 to TRBJ2-4, with TRBD2 as a possible D gene (5 bases). The CDR3 spans 13 residues. V was trimmed by 5 bases and J by 7 bases, leaving 15 bases between them. Per germline, CDR1 SQVTM and CDR2 ANQGSEA. DNA of the CDR3: TGCAGCGTTACCCTGGACTCCTGGAACATTCAGTACTTC. This encodes CSVTLDSWNIQYF.